These 20 T cell receptor beta chains originate from one sample sequenced in a study of blood T cell repertoires in COVID-19. Measured with immunoSEQ multiplex PCR; TCRdb has only the in-frame clones, and not every one. The sample has about 50,000 clones, about four fifths seen once. The sample consisted of peripheral blood. These receptor sequences come from a man aged 70-80 years with active COVID-19.

V gene TRBV30 combines with J gene TRBJ2-1; maybe TRBD2 (5 bases). CDR1 is GTSNPN, CDR2 SVGIG, per germline (reference sequence). Deletions cut 3 bases from V and 9 bases from J, with 12 bases between. There are 12 residues in the CDR3. The CDR3 sequence is CAWSPDSGEQFF. Written as DNA, the CDR3 is TGTGCCTGGAGCCCGGACTCGGGTGAGCAGTTCTTC.

V is TRBV29-1 and J is TRBJ2-5, with 7 bases identical to TRBD1. Looked up from germline, CDR1 is SQVTM and CDR2 is ANQGSEA. V was pared by 4 bases and J by 0 bases, with 2 bases of the junction left unmatched. The CDR3 is 13 residues long. For the CDR3, the DNA is TGCAGCGTTGGGACAGGTGACCAAGAGACCCAGTACTTC. Translation gives CSVGTGDQETQYF.

V is TRBV7-3 and J is TRBJ2-1; D may be TRBD1 (5 bases). The germline V gene encodes CDR1 SGHTA and CDR2 FQGTGA. The germline V and J ends were trimmed by 2 bases and 3 bases, with 8 bases remaining between them. The CDR3 length is 14 residues. The CDR3 here is CASSLARDYNEQFF. CDR3 DNA sequence: TGTGCCAGCAGCTTAGCCAGGGACTACAATGAGCAGTTCTTC.

V gene TRBV7-2 combines with J gene TRBJ2-1; TRBD2 matches 13 bases. V gave up 4 bases and J gave up 8 bases; unmatched junction bases: 5. There are 15 residues in the CDR3. The germline gives CDR1 SGHTA, CDR2 FQGNSA. DNA for the CDR3: TGTGCCAGCAGCTACAGGACTAGCGGGAGCTATGAGCAGTTCTTC. Translated: CASSYRTSGSYEQFF.

This clone was seen once. The gene calls are TRBV6-5 and TRBJ1-6, with D possibly TRBD1 on 5 matching bases. V was clipped by 0 bases and J by 7 bases, with 10 bases between them. The CDR3 has 15 residues. Looked up from germline, CDR1 is MNHEY and CDR2 is SVGAGI. The CDR3 here is CASSYSFQGNSPLHF. The CDR3 DNA reads TGTGCCAGCAGTTACTCGTTCCAGGGAAATTCACCCCTCCACTTT.

This clone has a handful of counts. The J gene is TRBJ2-1, the V gene TRBV5-1; D not certain. Per germline, CDR1 SGHRS and CDR2 YFSETQ. CDR3 size: 15 residues. V was shortened by 1 base and J by 0 bases, with 8 bases between the two germline ends. The CDR3 DNA is TGCGCCAGCAGCTTGTACAGAAGCTCCTACAATGAGCAGTTCTTC. It specifies CASSLYRSSYNEQFF.

V and J are TRBV15 and TRBJ2-1, with D maybe TRBD2 (6 bases). Germline lookup yields CDR1 LNHNV and CDR2 YYDKDF (reference sequence). The CDR3 extends over 16 amino acids. V lost 1 base, J lost 4 bases, and 14 bases lay in between. The CDR3 sequence is CATSRGGGDWYNEQFF. The CDR3 DNA reads TGTGCCACCAGCAGAGGCGGAGGGGACTGGTACAATGAGCAGTTCTTC.

The chain links TRBV7-2 to TRBJ2-7; a weak D match, TRBD2 (7 bases). Trimming removed 0 bases at V and 3 bases at J, with 9 bases between. The CDR3 loop spans 14 amino acids. Looked up from germline, CDR1 is SGHTA and CDR2 is FQGNSA. In DNA, the CDR3 is TGTGCCAGCAGCTTAGCGGGAGGGGGCTACGAGCAGTACTTC. Its translation: CASSLAGGGYEQYF.

V gene TRBV7-9 combines with J gene TRBJ2-3; D gene unclear. Trimming removed 3 bases at V and 3 bases at J, with 10 bases between. The CDR3 is made up of 14 amino acids. Germline values: CDR1 SEHNR, CDR2 FQNEAQ (reference sequence). The CDR3 DNA follows: TGTGCCAGCAGCTTTGCGACACAAACAGATACGCAGTATTTT. Translated: CASSFATQTDTQYF. The whole variable domain, filled in from reference TRBV7-9 and TRBJ2-3, reads DTGVSQNPRHKITKRGQNVTFRCDPISEHNRLYWYRQTLGQGPEFLTYFQNEAQLEKSRLLSDRFSAERPKGSFSTLEIQRTEQGDSAMYLCASSFATQTDTQYFGPGTRLTVL.

The chain recombines TRBV5-1 with TRBJ2-3; D is perhaps TRBD2 (6 bases). Germline values: CDR1 SGHRS, CDR2 YFSETQ. The CDR3 is 15 residues long. V lost 4 bases to trimming and J lost 1 base, with 13 bases between them. CDR3 region: CASSNGGHGTDTQYF. The DNA for the CDR3 is TGCGCCAGCAGCAACGGGGGTCATGGCACAGATACGCAGTATTTT.

V and J are TRBV6-2 or TRBV6-3 and TRBJ2-1; 10 bases match TRBD2. Trimming cost V 5 bases and J 10 bases; bases outside gene matches: 14. Germline V gene sequence: CDR1 MNHEY, CDR2 SVGEGT. The CDR3 length is 16 residues. This CDR3 reads CASSNPSGRGGREQFF. For the CDR3, the DNA is TGTGCCAGCAGTAACCCTAGCGGGAGAGGAGGAAGGGAGCAGTTCTTC.

Here the CDR3 reads CASSLGQDNSPLHF. The CDR3 DNA reads TGTGCCAGCAGCTTGGGGCAGGATAATTCACCCCTCCACTTT. This sequence joins TRBV5-4 and TRBJ1-6, with D uncertain. V lost 0 bases and J 5 bases, leaving 6 bases between the germline ends. The CDR3 runs 14 residues. Germline-derived CDR1 and CDR2 are SGHNT and YYREEE (reference sequence).

As for this clone: The identical CDR3 is also encoded by other nucleotide sequences in the sample. The J gene is TRBJ2-7, the V gene TRBV2; 8 bases match TRBD1. The CDR3 length is 12 residues. V lost 7 bases to trimming and J lost 4 bases; unmatched junction nucleotides: 3. Germline V gives CDR1 SNHLY, CDR2 FYNNEI. The chain's CDR3 is CASIDRGYEQYF. The CDR3 DNA reads as TGTGCCAGCATTGACAGGGGTTACGAGCAGTACTTC.

This chain uses TRBV7-2 with TRBJ1-2; 9 nucleotides agree with TRBD1. The CDR3 contains 14 residues. Germline CDR1 is SGHTA and CDR2 is FQGNSA. Trimming cost V 3 bases and J 2 bases; bases outside gene matches: 1. The CDR3, as DNA: TGTGCCAGCAGCTTTGACAGGGGGAACTATGGCTACACCTTC. Its protein product is CASSFDRGNYGYTF.

This chain joins TRBV5-1 and TRBJ2-7; 8 nucleotides align to TRBD2. V lost 2 bases and J lost 1; bases outside the gene matches: 2. The CDR3 totals 14 residues. Germline-derived CDR1 and CDR2 are SGHRS and YFSETQ. The CDR3: CASSFSGGSYEQYF. CDR3 nucleotide sequence: TGCGCCAGCAGCTTCAGCGGGGGATCCTACGAGCAGTACTTC.

This clone appeared a single time. V gene TRBV6-5 combines with J gene TRBJ1-1; D ambiguous. The V and J ends lost 6 bases and 1 base respectively, with 12 bases between them. Germline-derived CDR1 and CDR2 are MNHEY and SVGAGI. CDR3 length equals 14 residues. CDR3 nucleotides: TGTGCCAGCAGCCATCCGCCGGGGAACACTGAAGCTTTCTTT. Its protein is CASSHPPGNTEAFF.

The gene calls are TRBV3-1 (or the pseudogene TRBV3-2) and TRBJ1-4, with 8 bases identical to TRBD1. CDR1 LGHDT and CDR2 YNNKEL come from the germline V gene (reference sequence). The CDR3 has 17 residues. V was pared by 3 bases and J by 6 bases, with 12 bases of the junction left unmatched. In DNA, the CDR3 is TGTGCCAGCAGCCACGATCTACCGGACAGGGTCGATGAAAAACTGTTTTTT. As protein: CASSHDLPDRVDEKLFF.

This clone was detected only once. V usage is TRBV5-4 and J usage is TRBJ1-4, with D tentatively TRBD1 (6 bases). The CDR3 spans 14 residues. V dropped 2 bases and J dropped 10 bases, with 15 bases sitting between them. Per the germline V gene, CDR1 is SGHNT and CDR2 is YYREEE (reference sequence). The CDR3 is CASSFSGAEGKLFF. In DNA form, the CDR3 reads TGTGCCAGCAGCTTCTCAGGGGCAGAAGGAAAACTGTTTTTT. The variable domain in full, with the rest retrieved from reference TRBV5-4 and TRBJ1-4, is ETGVTQSPTHLIKTRGQQVTLRCSSQSGHNTVSWYQQALGQGPQFIFQYYREEENGRGNFPPRFSGLQFPNYSSELNVNALELDDSALYLCASSFSGAEGKLFFGSGTQLSVL.

This clone was observed a few times. The chain recombines TRBV18 with TRBJ2-1; 8 bases fit TRBD2. This CDR3 has 15 amino acids. The germline V gene has CDR1 KGHSH and CDR2 LQKENI. With 6 bases clipped from V and 6 bases from J, the junction kept 10 bases outside the gene matches. CDR3 residues: CASSTGTRGANEQFF. The CDR3 bases are TGTGCCAGCTCCACGGGGACTAGGGGGGCCAATGAGCAGTTCTTC.

The chain employs TRBV30 and TRBJ1-2, with 9 bases fitting TRBD1. Germline values: CDR1 GTSNPN, CDR2 SVGIG (reference sequence). V shed 8 bases, J shed 4 bases, and the junction held 11 bases outside the gene matches. There are 14 residues in the CDR3. The CDR3 sequence is CAQNRGRGPYGYTF. As DNA, the CDR3 is TGTGCCCAAAACAGGGGGCGGGGTCCCTATGGCTACACCTTC. The variable domain in full, with the rest retrieved from reference TRBV30 and TRBJ1-2, is SQTIHQWPATLVQPVGSPLSLECTVEGTSNPNLYWYRQAAGRGLQLLFYSVGIGQISSEVPQNLSASRPQDRQFILSSKKLLLSDSGFYLCAQNRGRGPYGYTFGSGTRLTVV.